One T cell receptor (beta chain) is described in this entry. Its antigen is unidentified. Collection of an approximately 2.5 ml blood sample took place per donor. CDR1 MNHEY and CDR2 SVGEGT come from the germline V gene. The length of the CDR3 is 16 residues. This sample was taken from a study of monozygotic twins with inflammatory bowel disease. General study points: Reduced clonotype sharing with other individuals was observed in IBD patients relative to healthy twins, especially with disease activity.

Making each TCR library took 3,000 to 4,000 ng of total RNA. From the 5' RACE reads, TCRdb lists one entry per CDR3 protein and no DNA. Reported are more than 100,000 distinct CDR3 sequences; the ten largest clones contain 1.5% to 2%. V is TRBV6-2 or TRBV6-3 and J is TRBJ1-1; the TRBD1 assignment by TCRdb is unverifiable without DNA. The TCR comes from a human donor with ulcerative colitis or Crohn's disease, or a healthy co-twin of an affected twin (not recorded which). Specimen: blood. CDR3 in amino acids: CASSYLQGSTRRDAFF.